A single sample is the source of the 2 T cell receptor beta chains below, sequenced in a study of blood T cell repertoires in COVID-19. Some clones are missing from TCRdb's copy, which holds only in-frame ones; the method was immunoSEQ multiplex PCR. In the table there are around 50,000 clones, 80% to 90% of which are singletons. The sequencing input was peripheral blood. The receptors originated from a human donor in a cohort sampled during active COVID-19.

The V call is TRBV5-4, the J call TRBJ2-1; 9 bases are a match to TRBD2. CDR1 SGHNT and CDR2 YYREEE come from the germline V gene (reference sequence). The CDR3 totals 14 residues. Trimming at V came to 4 bases and at J to 6 bases, leaving 5 bases not matched to a gene. This CDR3 is CASSGGGGINEQFF. The CDR3 DNA sequence: TGTGCCAGCAGCGGCGGGGGGGGCATCAATGAGCAGTTCTTC.

V and J are TRBV5-1 and TRBJ2-1; 12 positions match TRBD2. The trim removed 0 bases at V and 4 bases at J, leaving 5 bases unmatched. The V gene's germline CDR1 is SGHRS and CDR2 YFSETQ. The CDR3 totals 17 residues. CDR3 sequence reads: CASSLVASGRAYNEQFF. CDR3 nucleotide sequence: TGCGCCAGCAGCTTGGTTGCTAGCGGGAGGGCGTACAATGAGCAGTTCTTC.